This T cell receptor beta chain is from a study of T-cell reconstitution after alpha-beta-depleted transplantation in children (dated by TCRdb to about 2016). With regard to the full study: Using TCR repertoire profiling, the study quantitatively followed how T-cell immune reconstitution unfolded in children after TCRalphabeta/CD19-depleted allogeneic hematopoietic cell transplantation.

Libraries were made using PCR. Sequencer: Illumina HiSeq 2500. TCR libraries were prepared with molecular barcoding, using unique molecular identifiers to normalize TCRbeta repertoire quantification. TCRdb applied fastp at Q25 and MiXCR to the public reads, then kept only in-frame beta chains. Duplicate CDR3 protein sequences are folded into a single record with the most common DNA and genes. This sample is represented by around 530,000 distinct CDR3 sequences; around a third of them were singletons. The top ten clonotypes cover 2% to 3% of the sample. About this clonotype itself: Its antigen remains unidentified. One base away there is no much larger clone; base qualities are not given.

Inclusive of the bounding cysteine and phenylalanine, the CDR3 is 16 residues long. Only the CDR3 DNA is retained, 48 bases long and in frame from the first base. The germline ends are 18 bases apart after V is trimmed by 6 bases and J by 0 bases. As encoded in the germline V gene, CDR1 is SQVTM while CDR2 is ANQGSEA. The chain is encoded by TRBV29-1 joined to TRBJ2-1, with the D call perhaps TRBD1 or TRBD2, as 5 bases match in each case. Sample: PBMCs from the stem cell graft donor, taken from the stem cell graft. This TCR was sampled from a human donor who donated a stem cell graft to a child with aplastic anemia. The nucleotides are TGCAGCGTCCGAGGGACGGGCGAGAGCTCCTACAATGAGCAGTTCTTC. It specifies CSVRGTGESSYNEQFF.